These T cell receptor beta chains were read from a single sample in a study of cytomegalovirus exposure and HLA in healthy donors. Sequencing was performed with immunoSEQ multiplex PCR; in TCRdb, only in-frame clones are kept and a portion is missing. The sample contains 300,000 or so clones, just under 85% of which appear only once. The source material was PBMCs. These receptors came from a woman aged 40 to 55 in good health and CMV-seropositive. CDR3s include the opening cysteine and the closing phenylalanine or tryptophan. Each record gives: J gene, D gene, clone size, V gene, CDR3 protein, CDR3 DNA. D genes are given only for firm matches. A row's size may be missing; if present it is once, few, many or a size class.

>TRBJ1-3|.|.|TRBV28
CASSLSPIQGSHSGNTIYF
TGTGCCAGCAGTTTAAGTCCTATCCAGGGCAGCCACTCTGGAAACACCATATATTTT
>TRBJ2-5|TRBD2|once|TRBV7-9
CASSAITGGQETQYF
TGTGCCAGCAGCGCGATTACGGGAGGCCAAGAGACCCAGTACTTC
>TRBJ2-7|.|.|TRBV7-9
CASSVGQGYEQYF
TGTGCCAGCAGCGTGGGGCAGGGCTACGAGCAGTACTTC
>TRBJ1-1|TRBD1|.|TRBV6-5
CASSYTDRGSEAFF
TGTGCCAGCAGTTATACGGACAGGGGCTCTGAAGCTTTCTTT
>TRBJ2-3|TRBD2|.|TRBV9
CASNLAGGPADTQYF
TGTGCCAGCAACCTAGCGGGAGGGCCGGCAGATACGCAGTATTTT
>TRBJ1-5|.|.|TRBV19
CATTGVGNQPQHF
TGTGCCACCACCGGTGTGGGCAATCAGCCCCAGCATTTT
>TRBJ2-1|TRBD1|.|TRBV11-1
CASSSTGMRGNEQFF
TGTGCCAGCAGCTCGACAGGGATGAGGGGCAATGAGCAGTTCTTC
>TRBJ2-2|TRBD1|.|TRBV11-1
CASSRFTGETGELFF
TGTGCCAGCAGCCGCTTTACAGGGGAAACCGGGGAGCTGTTTTTT
>TRBJ2-1|TRBD2|few|TRBV28
CASTSGSSYNEQFF
TGTGCCAGCACTAGCGGAAGCTCCTACAATGAGCAGTTCTTC
>TRBJ1-4|TRBD1|few|TRBV28
CASSLTGGRNEKLFF
TGTGCCAGCAGTTTAACAGGGGGGAGAAATGAAAAACTGTTTTTT
>TRBJ2-7|.|.|TRBV7-2
CASSPVAGGSYEQYF
TGTGCCAGCAGCCCGGTCGCCGGGGGCTCCTACGAGCAGTACTTC
>TRBJ2-1|TRBD2|.|TRBV4-1
CASSQDRLAGYYNEQFF
TGCGCCAGCAGCCAAGATCGGCTAGCGGGGTACTACAATGAGCAGTTCTTC
>TRBJ1-1|TRBD1|few|TRBV5-1
CASSMDRATEAFF
TGCGCCAGCAGCATGGACAGGGCCACTGAAGCTTTCTTT
>TRBJ2-1|TRBD1|.|TRBV29-1
CSSGQEVYNEQFF
TGCAGCAGCGGACAGGAGGTTTACAATGAGCAGTTCTTC
>TRBJ2-2|.|.|TRBV11-2
CASSLETRNTGELFF
TGTGCCAGCAGCTTAGAGACACGTAACACCGGGGAGCTGTTTTTT
>TRBJ2-5|TRBD1|few|TRBV5-6
CASSYRDSQETQYF
TGTGCCAGCAGCTACCGGGACAGCCAAGAGACCCAGTACTTC
>TRBJ1-3|TRBD1|.|TRBV28
CASLTGYGNTIYF
TGTGCCAGCCTGACAGGGTATGGAAACACCATATATTTT
>TRBJ2-5|.|.|TRBV7-2
CASSLVGTKETQYF
TGTGCCAGCAGCTTAGTCGGGACAAAAGAGACCCAGTACTTC
>TRBJ2-5|.|.|TRBV2
CASSEGGARETQYF
TGTGCCAGCAGTGAAGGTGGGGCGCGGGAGACCCAGTACTTC
>TRBJ2-5|TRBD1|.|TRBV7-7
CASSRDREETQYF
TGTGCCAGCAGCCGGGACAGGGAAGAGACCCAGTACTTC
>TRBJ1-2|TRBD1|.|TRBV19
CASSIVGQEGRGYGYTF
TGTGCCAGTAGTATCGTGGGACAGGAGGGTAGAGGGTATGGCTACACCTTC
>TRBJ2-1|TRBD2|.|TRBV2
CASSVTSGGVGEQFF
TGTGCCAGCAGCGTGACTAGCGGGGGGGTTGGTGAGCAGTTCTTC
>TRBJ2-1|TRBD1|.|TRBV5-1
CASSPDRDRNDEQFF
TGCGCCAGCAGCCCGGACAGGGACCGCAATGATGAGCAGTTCTTC